This record looks at one T cell receptor (beta chain) sequence and its context. The data derive from a study of OX40 agonist ivuxolimab in advanced cancers. Here immunoSEQ multiplex PCR was the method, and the copy in TCRdb shows in-frame clones only, minus some. The repertoire has tens of thousands of clones, 60% to 80% of them found once; the top ten carry around 2.5%. Germline values: CDR1 SGHTA, CDR2 FQGNSA. After removal of 3 bases from V and 3 bases from J, the junction contained 13 bases not matched to a gene. The CDR3 extends over 17 amino acids. Peripheral blood came from all dose cohorts at three timepoints.

The clonotype was recovered from an adult with an advanced solid tumor such as melanoma, head and neck, liver or kidney cancer. V usage is TRBV7-2 and J usage is TRBJ1-2, with 7 positions matching TRBD1. The material was CD4+ or CD8+ T cells sorted from blood, obtained in a trial of the OX40 agonist ivuxolimab. CDR3 DNA sequence: TGTGCCAGCAGCTTTCCGACACCCTACGGGACAGACTATGGCTACACCTTC. It specifies CASSFPTPYGTDYGYTF.